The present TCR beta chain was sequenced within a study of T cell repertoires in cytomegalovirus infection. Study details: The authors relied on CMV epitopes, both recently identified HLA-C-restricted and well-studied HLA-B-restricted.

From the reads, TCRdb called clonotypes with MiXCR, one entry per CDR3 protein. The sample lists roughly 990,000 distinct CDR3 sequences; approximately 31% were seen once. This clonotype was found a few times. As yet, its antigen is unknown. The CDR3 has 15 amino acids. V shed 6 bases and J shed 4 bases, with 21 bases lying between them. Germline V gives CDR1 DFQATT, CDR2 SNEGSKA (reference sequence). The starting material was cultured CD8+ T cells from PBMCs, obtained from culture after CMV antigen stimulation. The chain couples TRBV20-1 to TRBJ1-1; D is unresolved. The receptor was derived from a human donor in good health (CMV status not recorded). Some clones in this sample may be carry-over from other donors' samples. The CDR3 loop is CSAPEALRGITEAFF. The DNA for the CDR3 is TGCAGTGCCCCTGAGGCCCTCAGAGGGATCACTGAAGCTTTCTTT.